A single sample gave rise to the 31 T cell receptor beta chains below, sequenced in a study of T cells in Graves' hyperthyroidism and ophthalmopathy. TCR beta CDR3 region amplification was performed from RNA transcripts. Researchers ran a first-round RT-PCR on the TCR CDR3 using the HTBI primer set. TCRdb fed the multiplex PCR reads into MiXCR, producing one record per CDR3 protein. The table records 250,000 to 300,000 distinct CDR3 sequences, less than 15% of them present only once. The sequencing input was blood. The source is a woman aged 40 to 50 with Graves' hyperthyroidism that later progressed to Graves' ophthalmopathy.

This clonotype has a count of ten or more. This chain connects TRBV2 to TRBJ2-3, with unresolved D. Between the trimmed V and J ends, which lost 7 bases and 6 bases, there was a span of 8 bases. Germline V lookup: CDR1 SNHLY, CDR2 FYNNEI. The CDR3 is 11 amino acids. CDR3 in DNA: TGTGCCAGCAAATCGGCCGATACGCAGTATTTT. The encoded protein is CASKSADTQYF.

This clonotype came up many times. V and J are TRBV11-1 and TRBJ2-1; TRBD2 is a possible D gene (6 bases). Trimming cost V 1 base and J 8 bases, with 18 bases left between them. CDR3 length: 16 amino acids. The germline CDR1 and CDR2 sequences are SGHAT and FQDESV (reference sequence). The CDR3 is CASSLGGLVAAYEQFF. The DNA for the CDR3 is TGTGCCAGCAGCTTAGGGGGTCTAGTAGCGGCCTATGAGCAGTTCTTC.

The chain carries TRBV4-1 and TRBJ1-1; D remains ambiguous. The V and J ends lost 4 bases and 3 bases respectively, with 12 bases between them. CDR1 and CDR2 (germline): MGHRA, YSYEKL. This CDR3 is 14 amino acids long. This CDR3 reads CASSRPGVDTEAFF. The CDR3 region has the DNA TGCGCCAGCAGCCGACCCGGGGTCGACACTGAAGCTTTCTTT.

This clonotype appeared many times. V usage is TRBV12-3 or TRBV12-4 and J usage is TRBJ1-2; D is ambiguous. V was shortened by 6 bases and J by 2 bases, with 19 bases between the two germline ends. This CDR3 comprises 16 residues. CDR3 sequence (DNA): TGTGCCAGCAGCCTCCCCCAGAGGGCTGGGAACTATGGCTACACCTTC. This encodes CASSLPQRAGNYGYTF.

The sample holds many counts of this clonotype. This rearrangement joins TRBV2 to TRBJ1-4; no firm D call. The CDR3 covers 11 residues. Trimming removed 6 bases at V and 8 bases at J, with 7 bases between. The germline CDR1 and CDR2 sequences are SNHLY and FYNNEI. The CDR3 sequence is CASRGPEKLFF. CDR3 sequence (DNA): TGTGCCAGCAGAGGGCCCGAAAAACTGTTTTTT.

This clonotype was seen at least ten times. The chain employs TRBV4-2 and TRBJ2-1, with D tentatively TRBD2 (5 bases). From germline, CDR1 is LGHNA and CDR2 YNFKEQ. V lost 4 bases, J lost 4 bases, and 14 bases lay in between. There are 15 residues in the CDR3. The CDR3 is CASSLDSSPYNEQFF. Written as DNA, the CDR3 is TGTGCCAGCAGCCTGGACTCTTCACCTTACAATGAGCAGTTCTTC.

This clonotype occurred a few times. A junction end diverges from the germline sequence, so it may reflect a read error. The J gene is TRBJ2-7, the V gene TRBV13; D is ambiguous. The CDR3 totals 12 residues. Germline V gene data show CDR1 as PRHDT and CDR2 as FYEKMQ (reference sequence). This CDR3 is CASSLAGYERYF. For the CDR3, the DNA is TGTGCCAGCAGCTTAGCTGGCTACGAGCGGTACTTC.

The chain combines TRBV27 with TRBJ1-3, with 9 positions matching TRBD1. The J segment lost 4 bases and the V segment lost 0 bases, leaving 10 bases of the junction unmatched. Germline CDR1 MNHEY, CDR2 SMNVEV (reference sequence). The CDR3 contains 18 residues. CDR3 DNA: TGTGCCAGCAGTTTATCGGCGGGGACAGGGTTGAGCGGAAACACCATATATTTT. Protein: CASSLSAGTGLSGNTIYF.

This clonotype was picked up many times. The chain has TRBV4-1 and TRBJ2-7, with a weak D call TRBD2 (5 bases). CDR3 length: 13 amino acids. Germline V lookup: CDR1 MGHRA, CDR2 YSYEKL. The V and J ends lost 5 bases and 1 base respectively, with 9 bases between them. This CDR3 reads CASSWELSYEQYF. As DNA, the CDR3 is TGCGCCAGCAGCTGGGAGTTATCCTACGAGCAGTACTTC.

This clonotype came up many times. The genes are TRBV11-2 and TRBJ2-1; possible D gene TRBD2, 5 bases. V was trimmed by 6 bases and J by 4 bases, leaving 22 bases between them. This CDR3 has 17 amino acids. In germline, CDR1 is SGHAT, CDR2 FQNNGV. The DNA for the CDR3 is TGTGCCAGCAGTTCCCGACGACGAGGGAAGGCGTACAATGAGCAGTTCTTC. It translates to CASSSRRRGKAYNEQFF. The full variable domain, rest sourced from reference TRBV11-2 and TRBJ2-1, is EAGVAQSPRYKIIEKRQSVAFWCNPISGHATLYWYQQILGQGPKLLIQFQNNGVVDDSQLPKDRFSAERLKGVDSTLKIQPAKLEDSAVYLCASSSRRRGKAYNEQFFGPGTRLTVL.

This sequence joins TRBV9 and TRBJ2-3; a possible D gene is TRBD2 (6 bases). The CDR3 is made up of 15 amino acids. V was clipped by 0 bases and J by 2 bases, with 10 bases between them. Germline CDR1 reads SGDLS; CDR2 reads YYNGEE. The CDR3 DNA reads as TGTGCCAGCAGCGTAGTGAGCGGGCACACAGATACGCAGTATTTT. Protein: CASSVVSGHTDTQYF.

About this clonotype itself: Germline is not matched at one junction end, which may reflect a read error. This chain uses TRBV10-2 with TRBJ1-2, with D tentatively TRBD1 (5 bases). Germline assignment: CDR1 WSHSY and CDR2 SAAADI. This CDR3 comprises 10 residues. This CDR3 is CATQKARGPF. Here the CDR3 DNA reads TGCGCCACCCAAAAAGCCCGGGGCCCCTTC.

This clonotype appeared a few times. The chain links TRBV20-1 to TRBJ2-7, with D uncertain. V lost 3 bases and J lost 3, with 9 bases in between. CDR3 length: 12 residues. The germline CDR1 and CDR2 sequences are DFQATT and SNEGSKA (reference sequence). CDR3 protein: CSASRSRYEQYF. DNA of the CDR3: TGCAGTGCTAGTAGGTCACGCTACGAGCAGTACTTC.

This clonotype was counted many times. The genes are TRBV28 and TRBJ2-7, with D perhaps matching TRBD2 (6 bases). V shed 3 bases and J shed 4 bases, with 13 bases lying between them. Per the germline V gene, CDR1 is MDHEN and CDR2 is SYDVKM. The CDR3 sequence is 14 residues long. In DNA, the CDR3 is TGTGCCAGCAGTTTCAGGGACTCACTATACGAGCAGTACTTC. Its protein is CASSFRDSLYEQYF.

At least ten counts were recorded for this clonotype. The rearrangement links TRBV5-1 to TRBJ2-1; TRBD2 agrees at 10 bases. The CDR3 spans 16 residues. Per the germline V gene, CDR1 is SGHRS and CDR2 is YFSETQ. Trimming took 4 bases from V and 0 from J; bases not matched to a gene: 4. Here the CDR3 reads CASSITSGNSYNEQFF. As DNA, the CDR3 is TGCGCCAGCAGCATTACTAGCGGGAACTCCTACAATGAGCAGTTCTTC.

This clonotype was picked up many times. The CDR3 loop reads CASSPLLVNNYGYTF. The CDR3 DNA follows: TGTGCCAGCAGTCCCCTCCTTGTAAATAACTATGGCTACACCTTC. The rearrangement uses TRBV27 and TRBJ1-2; D unresolved. CDR3 length equals 15 residues. From germline, CDR1 is MNHEY and CDR2 SMNVEV (reference sequence). V lost 5 bases and J lost 1, with 14 bases in between.

This clonotype appeared many times. V usage is TRBV19 and J usage is TRBJ2-1; D remains unclear. V lost 7 bases, J lost 5 bases, and 9 bases lay in between. The germline CDR1 and CDR2 sequences are LNHDA and SQIVND (reference sequence). CDR3 length: 12 residues. Written as DNA, the CDR3 is TGTGCCAGTAACGACCGACACAATGAGCAGTTCTTC. Amino acid sequence: CASNDRHNEQFF.

This clonotype was detected ten times or more. The rearrangement uses TRBV7-3 and TRBJ2-1; D is tentatively TRBD1 or TRBD2 (5 bases each). The V gene lost 1 base and the J gene lost 9 bases, with 10 bases spanning the gap. Germline V gene sequence: CDR1 SGHTA, CDR2 FQGTGA. This CDR3 has 13 residues. CDR3: CASSLNGDGEQFF. CDR3 nucleotides: TGTGCCAGCAGCTTAAATGGGGACGGTGAGCAGTTCTTC.

This clonotype was detected many times. The rearrangement links TRBV30 to TRBJ1-1; weak D call: TRBD1 (6 bases). CDR1 and CDR2 (germline): GTSNPN, SVGIG (reference sequence). The length of the CDR3 is 17 residues. Trimming removed 3 bases at V and 4 bases at J, with 24 bases between. The CDR3 is CAWSRQDKSHRSTEAFF. CDR3 DNA sequence: TGTGCCTGGAGCCGACAGGACAAAAGCCACAGGAGCACTGAAGCTTTCTTT.

The V gene is TRBV4-1, the J gene TRBJ2-7, with 7 positions matching TRBD1. Looked up from germline, CDR1 is MGHRA and CDR2 is YSYEKL. The CDR3 loop spans 14 amino acids. The V gene end was trimmed by 3 bases and the J gene end by 5 bases; junction bases not matched to a gene: 7. The CDR3 protein is CASSHDRDLDEQYF. CDR3 sequence (DNA): TGCGCCAGCAGCCACGACAGGGACCTCGACGAGCAGTACTTC.

V gene TRBV20-1 combines with J gene TRBJ1-1, with 7 nucleotides matching TRBD1. The ends lost 0 bases at V and 4 bases at J; junction bases unmatched: 20. CDR3 size: 19 residues. The germline CDR1 and CDR2 sequences are DFQATT and SNEGSKA (reference sequence). Here the CDR3 DNA reads TGCAGTGCTAGAGATCCTTCAGGCCAGGGGGGCGATTTATCCACTGAAGCTTTCTTT. It translates to CSARDPSGQGGDLSTEAFF.

This clonotype showed up just a few times. This CDR3 reads CASSLIGQGPEQFF. The CDR3 nucleotides read TGTGCCAGCAGCTTGATAGGACAGGGGCCTGAGCAGTTCTTC. The chain couples TRBV5-6 to TRBJ2-1; 9 nucleotides match TRBD1. Germline CDR1 and CDR2: SGHDT and YYEEEE. After removal of 1 base from V and 9 bases from J, the junction contained 5 bases not matched to a gene. The CDR3 sequence is 14 residues long.

V usage is TRBV15 and J usage is TRBJ2-1; D possibly corresponds to TRBD2 (7 bases). V was trimmed by 4 bases and J by 7 bases, leaving 26 bases between them. Germline values: CDR1 LNHNV, CDR2 YYDKDF (reference sequence). The CDR3 loop spans 18 amino acids. Here the CDR3 reads CATSNRGAVAPTWNEQFF. The CDR3 DNA reads as TGTGCCACCAGCAATCGGGGGGCAGTAGCACCGACCTGGAATGAGCAGTTCTTC.

This clonotype came up a few times. V gene TRBV20-1 combines with J gene TRBJ1-5; D is uncertain. Trimming pared 1 base from V and 3 bases from J, leaving 7 bases between. The V gene's germline CDR1 is DFQATT and CDR2 SNEGSKA (reference sequence). The CDR3 covers 13 residues. CDR3 protein: CSARGQHNQPQHF. CDR3 DNA sequence: TGCAGTGCTAGAGGCCAACACAATCAGCCCCAGCATTTT.

V and J are TRBV5-1 and TRBJ2-7; no definite D call. V dropped 3 bases and J dropped 6 bases, with 13 bases sitting between them. Per the germline V gene, CDR1 is SGHRS and CDR2 is YFSETQ. This CDR3 contains 13 residues. CDR3: CASSSGPLCEQYF. Here the CDR3 DNA reads TGCGCCAGCAGCTCCGGGCCTCTCTGCGAGCAGTACTTC.

This clonotype was picked up many times. The V and J genes are TRBV28 and TRBJ1-6; weak D call: TRBD1 (5 bases). The ends were cut back, 5 bases at V and 4 bases at J, with 12 bases in the middle. Germline CDR1 is MDHEN and CDR2 is SYDVKM. The CDR3 runs to 15 residues. The CDR3 DNA sequence: TGTGCCAGCAGTCCACGCAAGGGGTATAATTCACCCCTCCACTTT. It translates to CASSPRKGYNSPLHF.

This clonotype has at least ten counts. The J gene is TRBJ2-7, the V gene TRBV4-2; TRBD2 might be the D (6 bases). Germline loops: CDR1 LGHNA, CDR2 YNFKEQ. V lost 0 bases and J lost 1, with 13 bases in between. The CDR3 has 16 amino acids. CDR3 loop: CASSQEVERVSYEQYF. The CDR3 nucleotides read TGTGCCAGCAGCCAAGAGGTGGAGCGGGTTTCCTACGAGCAGTACTTC.

V is TRBV12-3 or TRBV12-4 and J is TRBJ2-1, with D tentatively TRBD2 (5 bases). Trimming cost V 1 base and J 0 bases, with 10 bases left between them. This CDR3 contains 16 residues. CDR3 sequence (DNA): TGTGCCAGCAGTTTAGGACTAATAAGCTCCTACAATGAGCAGTTCTTC. It translates to CASSLGLISSYNEQFF.

This clonotype was detected only a few times. The chain carries TRBV5-1 and TRBJ2-1, with D possibly called TRBD1 or TRBD2 (5 bases each). V was trimmed by 7 bases and J by 0 bases, leaving 14 bases between them. Germline V gene lookup returns CDR1 SGHRS and CDR2 YFSETQ. CDR3 length: 15 amino acids. CDR3 in DNA: TGCGCCAGCCAGTGGGACGCTAGCTCCTACAATGAGCAGTTCTTC. It encodes CASQWDASSYNEQFF.

This clonotype was observed a few times. This chain connects TRBV20-1 to TRBJ1-3; D remains unclear. Trimming took off 0 bases at V and 0 bases at J, with 15 bases between the two ends. CDR1 DFQATT and CDR2 SNEGSKA come from the germline V gene (reference sequence). The length of the CDR3 is 17 residues. The CDR3 nucleotides are TGCAGTGCTAGAGATCGTCGTCACCCATTCTCTGGAAACACCATATATTTT. Its protein product is CSARDRRHPFSGNTIYF.

This clonotype was found many times. The J gene is TRBJ2-1, the V gene TRBV15; D unresolved. The V and J ends lost 2 bases and 8 bases respectively, with 7 bases between them. This CDR3 is 12 amino acids long. Germline V gives CDR1 LNHNV, CDR2 YYDKDF (reference sequence). The CDR3 DNA follows: TGTGCCACCAGCAGAAGGGTCCATGAGCAGTTCTTC. Encoded protein: CATSRRVHEQFF.